These 17 T cell receptor beta chains originate from one sample sequenced in a study of PD-L1 blockade in urothelial cancer (dated by TCRdb to about 2017). Library prep was done by the immunoSEQ multiplex PCR assay. TCRdb stores this immuneACCESS table with in-frame sequences only. Part of the clones is absent; in the studies checked, under half of the shortfall reflects unresolved V genes, and no reason is known for the rest. This sample comprises about 87,000 clones, roughly nine tenths of them detected only once. The ten largest clones capture more than 0.85% of the sample. The time point tag for this specimen amounts to: pretreatment peripheral blood. The sample in question was PBMCs, obtained around atezolizumab (anti-PD-L1) treatment. The origin of the receptors is an elderly woman with urothelial cancer.

The chain couples TRBV28 to TRBJ1-2; 8 bases map to TRBD1. CDR1 is MDHEN and CDR2 is SYDVKM in the germline V gene. The CDR3 is 14 amino acids. With V trimmed by 5 bases and J by 4 bases, 6 bases remained unmatched. The CDR3 reads CASSRGDRTYGYTF. In nucleotides, the CDR3 is TGTGCCAGCAGTCGGGGGGACAGGACCTATGGCTACACCTTC.

This chain uses TRBV5-6 with TRBJ1-1; 8 bases map to TRBD1. With 4 bases clipped from V and 1 base from J, the junction kept 3 bases outside the gene matches. The CDR3 is 14 residues long. Germline lookup yields CDR1 SGHDT and CDR2 YYEEEE. The CDR3 loop reads CASSLDRGNTEAFF. As DNA, the CDR3 is TGTGCCAGCAGCCTTGACAGGGGGAACACTGAAGCTTTCTTT.

This chain joins TRBV9 and TRBJ2-1; 13 positions agree with TRBD2. Trimming took 4 bases from V and 7 from J; bases not matched to a gene: 8. CDR3 length: 16 residues. Germline V gene lookup returns CDR1 SGDLS and CDR2 YYNGEE. The CDR3 sequence: CASSPGLAGVVNEQFF. The CDR3 DNA reads TGTGCCAGCAGCCCTGGACTAGCGGGAGTGGTGAATGAGCAGTTCTTC.

This chain connects TRBV28 to TRBJ2-1; D perhaps matches TRBD1 (6 bases). From germline, CDR1 is MDHEN and CDR2 SYDVKM. This CDR3 region has 14 residues. The V end lost 4 bases, the J end lost 4 bases, and 11 bases lay between the germline ends. The CDR3 protein is CASSSYRVYNEQFF. The CDR3 DNA is TGTGCCAGCAGTTCCTACAGGGTTTACAATGAGCAGTTCTTC.

V and J are TRBV2 and TRBJ2-7; 9 nucleotides agree with TRBD2. The V gene end was trimmed by 3 bases and the J gene end by 6 bases; junction bases not matched to a gene: 9. The CDR3 spans 15 residues. Per germline, CDR1 SNHLY and CDR2 FYNNEI. The CDR3 nucleotides read TGTGCCAGCAGTGAGGTCGGCGGGAGGGGCGCCGAGCAGTACTTC. Translated: CASSEVGGRGAEQYF.

J is TRBJ2-7 and V is TRBV10-1; the match to TRBD2 covers 7 bases. Trimming cost V 2 bases and J 3 bases; bases outside gene matches: 4. The CDR3 runs 14 residues. CDR1 is WNHNN and CDR2 is SYGVQD in the germline V gene (reference sequence). CDR3 region: CASSEGGGVYEQYF. CDR3 DNA: TGCGCCAGCAGTGAGGGGGGGGGTGTCTACGAGCAGTACTTC.

The chain recombines TRBV7-8 with TRBJ2-1; tentative D call: TRBD1 (6 bases). The CDR3 sequence is 14 residues long. V lost 5 bases and J 4 bases, leaving 12 bases between the germline ends. Germline V gene lookup returns CDR1 SGHVS and CDR2 FQNEAQ. CDR3 nucleotides: TGTGCCAGCAGCCTCGGACAGACTTACAATGAGCAGTTCTTC. Its protein is CASSLGQTYNEQFF.

The chain recombines TRBV6-6 with TRBJ2-2; possibly TRBD2 for D (5 bases). The ends were cut back, 6 bases at V and 7 bases at J, with 9 bases in the middle. The germline V gene has CDR1 MNHNY and CDR2 SVGAGI (reference sequence). The length of the CDR3 is 12 residues. CDR3 in amino acids: CASREGGGELFF. CDR3 nucleotides: TGTGCCAGCAGGGAAGGAGGCGGGGAGCTGTTTTTT.

This chain connects TRBV9 to TRBJ1-3; D is ambiguous. The germline V gene encodes CDR1 SGDLS and CDR2 YYNGEE. This CDR3 comprises 15 residues. Trimming shortened V by 0 bases and J by 2 bases, and 9 bases separated the two germline ends. Here the CDR3 reads CASSVGGSPGNTIYF. The CDR3 nucleotides are TGTGCCAGCAGCGTAGGAGGGAGTCCTGGAAACACCATATATTTT.

The chain combines TRBV18 with TRBJ2-1, with D perhaps matching TRBD1 (5 bases). Trimming took off 6 bases at V and 10 bases at J, with 13 bases between the two ends. The germline V gene encodes CDR1 KGHSH and CDR2 LQKENI. There are 12 residues in the CDR3. CDR3 nucleotide sequence: TGTGCCAGCTCGTTGGGGCTCGAGGAGCAGTTCTTC. Its translation is CASSLGLEEQFF.

This chain connects TRBV9 to TRBJ2-3, with a weak D call TRBD1 (5 bases). The CDR3 totals 15 residues. The V gene lost 0 bases and the J gene lost 0 bases, with 8 bases spanning the gap. Germline CDR1 and CDR2: SGDLS and YYNGEE. In DNA, the CDR3 is TGTGCCAGCAGCGTAGCCCCAGGGAGCACAGATACGCAGTATTTT. This sequence encodes CASSVAPGSTDTQYF.

V usage is TRBV4-2 and J usage is TRBJ2-5; 10 positions match TRBD2. Germline CDR1 and CDR2: LGHNA and YNFKEQ. CDR3 length equals 17 residues. The V and J ends lost 3 bases and 3 bases, in that order; junction bases with no gene match: 10. The CDR3 DNA is TGTGCCAGCAGCCAGGGTCTAGCGGGAGATCAAGAAGAGACCCAGTACTTC. Amino acids: CASSQGLAGDQEETQYF.

V usage is TRBV28 and J usage is TRBJ2-1, with 8 bases lining up with TRBD1. J lost 6 bases, V lost 3 bases, and 7 bases had no gene match. This CDR3 spans 15 amino acids. CDR1 and CDR2 (germline): MDHEN, SYDVKM. In DNA form, the CDR3 reads TGTGCCAGCAGTTTTGGACAGGGACGAGGCAATGAGCAGTTCTTC. Translation gives CASSFGQGRGNEQFF.

J is TRBJ2-5 and V is TRBV28; D may be TRBD2 (6 bases). The germline V gene has CDR1 MDHEN and CDR2 SYDVKM. The CDR3 consists of 14 residues. V shed 0 bases and J shed 7 bases, with 12 bases lying between them. CDR3 bases: TGTGCCAGCAGTTTATGGGAGGGAGAAGGGACCCAGTACTTC. Its protein is CASSLWEGEGTQYF.

The chain uses TRBV5-4 and TRBJ2-5, with 13 bases matching TRBD2. Germline V gene data show CDR1 as SGHNT and CDR2 as YYREEE (reference sequence). The CDR3 sequence is 16 residues long. Trimming took 2 bases from V and 7 from J; bases not matched to a gene: 8. CDR3 bases: TGTGCCAGCAGCTTTCGGACTAGCGGGAGCCCAGTGACCCAGTACTTC. Its protein product is CASSFRTSGSPVTQYF.

The chain employs TRBV11-2 and TRBJ1-1; D unclear. V gave up 2 bases and J gave up 0 bases, with 10 bases separating them. From germline, CDR1 is SGHAT and CDR2 FQNNGV. CDR3 length: 15 residues. This chain's CDR3 is CASSLQAGVNTEAFF. In nucleotides, the CDR3 is TGTGCCAGCAGCTTACAGGCCGGGGTGAACACTGAAGCTTTCTTT.

The rearrangement joins TRBV7-4 to TRBJ1-5, with 9 positions matching TRBD1. The J segment lost 6 bases and the V segment lost 7 bases, leaving 16 bases of the junction unmatched. This CDR3 has 17 residues. Germline assignment: CDR1 SGHVT and CDR2 SQSDAQ. CDR3 loop: CASTITGGAWVGQPQHF. CDR3 DNA sequence: TGTGCCAGCACCATCACAGGGGGCGCTTGGGTCGGTCAGCCCCAGCATTTT. Full variable domain (remainder filled in from reference TRBV7-4 and TRBJ1-5): GAGVSQSPRYKVAKRGRDVALRCDSISGHVTLYWYRQTLGQGSEVLTYSQSDAQRDKSGRPSGRFSAERPERSVSTLKIQRTEQGDSAVYLCASTITGGAWVGQPQHFGDGTRLSIL.